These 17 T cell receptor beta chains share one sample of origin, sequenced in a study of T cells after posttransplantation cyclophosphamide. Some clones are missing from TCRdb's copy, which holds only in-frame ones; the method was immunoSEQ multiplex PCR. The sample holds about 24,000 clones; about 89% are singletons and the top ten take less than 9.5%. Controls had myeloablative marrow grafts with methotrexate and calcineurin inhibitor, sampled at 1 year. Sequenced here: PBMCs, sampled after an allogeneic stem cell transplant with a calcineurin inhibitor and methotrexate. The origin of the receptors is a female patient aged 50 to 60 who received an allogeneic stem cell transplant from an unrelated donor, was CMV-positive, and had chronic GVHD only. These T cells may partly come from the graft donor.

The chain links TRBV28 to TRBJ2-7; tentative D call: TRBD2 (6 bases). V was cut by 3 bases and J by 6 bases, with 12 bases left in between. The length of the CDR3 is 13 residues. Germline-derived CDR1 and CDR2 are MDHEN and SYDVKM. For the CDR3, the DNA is TGTGCCAGCAGTTTTGGGGGGTTGATCGAGCAGTACTTC. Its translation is CASSFGGLIEQYF.

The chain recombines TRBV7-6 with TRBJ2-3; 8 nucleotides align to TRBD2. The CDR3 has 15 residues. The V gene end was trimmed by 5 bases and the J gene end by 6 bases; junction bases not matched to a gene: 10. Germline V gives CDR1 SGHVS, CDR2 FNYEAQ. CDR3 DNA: TGTGCCAGCAGCACCTGGACTAGCATTCCCGATACGCAGTATTTT. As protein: CASSTWTSIPDTQYF.

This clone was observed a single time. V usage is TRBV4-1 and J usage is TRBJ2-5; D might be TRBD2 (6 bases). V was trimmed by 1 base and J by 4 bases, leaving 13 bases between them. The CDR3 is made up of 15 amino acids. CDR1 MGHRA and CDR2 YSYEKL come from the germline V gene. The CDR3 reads CASSQALTSGETQYF. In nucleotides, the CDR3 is TGCGCCAGCAGCCAAGCTCTGACTAGTGGAGAGACCCAGTACTTC.

The CDR3 DNA reads TGTGCCAGCAGTCTTCAGGGCTCTGGGAATGAGCAGTTCTTC. This sequence encodes CASSLQGSGNEQFF. The chain carries TRBV25-1 and TRBJ2-1; TRBD1 might be the D (5 bases). Trimming cost V 5 bases and J 7 bases, with 15 bases left between them. The CDR3 loop spans 14 amino acids. In germline, CDR1 is MGHDK, CDR2 SYGVNS.

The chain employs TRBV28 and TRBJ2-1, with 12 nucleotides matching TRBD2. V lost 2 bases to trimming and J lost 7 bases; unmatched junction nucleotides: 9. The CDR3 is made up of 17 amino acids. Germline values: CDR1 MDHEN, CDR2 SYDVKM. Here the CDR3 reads CASSLRASGRGRNEQFF. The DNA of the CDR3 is TGTGCCAGCAGTTTACGGGCTAGCGGGAGGGGGAGGAATGAGCAGTTCTTC.

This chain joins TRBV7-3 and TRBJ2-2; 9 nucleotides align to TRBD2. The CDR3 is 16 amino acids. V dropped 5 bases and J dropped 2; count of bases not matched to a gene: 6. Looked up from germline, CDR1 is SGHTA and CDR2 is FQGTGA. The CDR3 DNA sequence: TGTGCCAGCAGCCCGGCGGGACTAGCAAACACCGGGGAGCTGTTTTTT. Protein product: CASSPAGLANTGELFF.

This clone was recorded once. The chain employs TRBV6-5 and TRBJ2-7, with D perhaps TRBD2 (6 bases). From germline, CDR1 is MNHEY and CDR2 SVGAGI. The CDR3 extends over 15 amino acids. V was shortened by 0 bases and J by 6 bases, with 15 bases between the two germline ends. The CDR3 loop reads CASSYSGDFVVEQYF. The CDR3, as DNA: TGTGCCAGCAGTTACTCGGGGGACTTCGTTGTCGAGCAGTACTTC.

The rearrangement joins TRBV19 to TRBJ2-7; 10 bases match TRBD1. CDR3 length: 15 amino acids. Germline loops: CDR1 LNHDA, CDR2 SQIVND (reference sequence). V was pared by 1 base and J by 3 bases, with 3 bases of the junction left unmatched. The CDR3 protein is CASSIVDRGIYEQYF. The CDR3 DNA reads TGTGCCAGTAGTATAGTGGACAGGGGGATCTACGAGCAGTACTTC.

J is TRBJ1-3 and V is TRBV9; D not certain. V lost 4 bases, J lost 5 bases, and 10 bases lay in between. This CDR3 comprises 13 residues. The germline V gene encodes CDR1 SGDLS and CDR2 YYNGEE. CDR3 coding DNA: TGTGCCAGCAGCACTCAAATCCGAAACACCATATATTTT. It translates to CASSTQIRNTIYF.

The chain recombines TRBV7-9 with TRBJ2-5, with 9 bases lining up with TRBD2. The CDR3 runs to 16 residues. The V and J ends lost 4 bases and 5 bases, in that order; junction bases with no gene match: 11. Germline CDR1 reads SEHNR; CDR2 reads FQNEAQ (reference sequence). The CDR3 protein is CASSYHLAGPRETQYF. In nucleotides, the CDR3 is TGTGCCAGCAGCTACCACCTAGCGGGACCCAGGGAGACCCAGTACTTC.

The CDR3 loop reads CASSWSGQGRRNTEAFF. CDR3 in DNA: TGTGCCAGTAGTTGGTCGGGACAGGGACGTCGGAACACTGAAGCTTTCTTT. The chain combines TRBV19 with TRBJ1-1; 9 bases align to TRBD1. V trimming: 5 bases; J trimming: 1 base; junction bases outside the gene matches: 11. Germline CDR1 is LNHDA and CDR2 is SQIVND (reference sequence). The CDR3 contains 17 residues.

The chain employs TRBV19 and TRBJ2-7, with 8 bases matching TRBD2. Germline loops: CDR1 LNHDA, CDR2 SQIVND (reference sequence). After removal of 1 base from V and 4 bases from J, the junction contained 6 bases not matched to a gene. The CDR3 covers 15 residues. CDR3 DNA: TGTGCCAGTAGTATAGGGAGCGGGAGTGGGTACGAGCAGTACTTC. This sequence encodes CASSIGSGSGYEQYF.

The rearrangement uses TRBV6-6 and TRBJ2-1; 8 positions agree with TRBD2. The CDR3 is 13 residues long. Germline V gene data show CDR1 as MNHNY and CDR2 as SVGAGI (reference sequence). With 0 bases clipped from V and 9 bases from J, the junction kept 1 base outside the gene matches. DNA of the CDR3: TGTGCCAGCAGTTACTCTGGACTAGCTGAGCAGTTCTTC. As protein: CASSYSGLAEQFF.

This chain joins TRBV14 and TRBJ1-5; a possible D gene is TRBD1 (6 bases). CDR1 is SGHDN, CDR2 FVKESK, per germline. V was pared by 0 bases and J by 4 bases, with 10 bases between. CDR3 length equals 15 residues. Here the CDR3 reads CASSQDRQGNQPQHF. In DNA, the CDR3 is TGTGCCAGCAGCCAAGATAGGCAGGGGAATCAGCCCCAGCATTTT.

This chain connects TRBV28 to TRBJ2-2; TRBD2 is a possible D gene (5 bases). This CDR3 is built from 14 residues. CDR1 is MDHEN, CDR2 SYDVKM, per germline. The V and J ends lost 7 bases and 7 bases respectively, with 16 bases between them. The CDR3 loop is CASKGDNPGGELFF. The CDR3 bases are TGTGCCAGCAAGGGAGACAACCCCGGCGGGGAGCTGTTTTTT. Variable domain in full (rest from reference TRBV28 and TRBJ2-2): DVKVTQSSRYLVKRTGEKVFLECVQDMDHENMFWYRQDPGLGLRLIYFSYDVKMKEKGDIPEGYSVSREKKERFSLILESASTNQTSMYLCASKGDNPGGELFFGEGSRLTVL.

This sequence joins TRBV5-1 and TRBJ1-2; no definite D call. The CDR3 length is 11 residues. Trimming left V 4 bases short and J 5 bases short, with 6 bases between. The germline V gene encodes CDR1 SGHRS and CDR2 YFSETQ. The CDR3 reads CASSPQYGYTF. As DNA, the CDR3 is TGCGCCAGCAGCCCTCAGTATGGCTACACCTTC.

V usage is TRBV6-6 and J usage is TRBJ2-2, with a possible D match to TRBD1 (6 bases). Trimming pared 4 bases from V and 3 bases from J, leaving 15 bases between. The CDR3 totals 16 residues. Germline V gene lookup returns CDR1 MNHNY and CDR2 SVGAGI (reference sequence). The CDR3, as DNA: TGTGCCAGCAGTTCTACAGGGCAGGTAGACACCGGGGAGCTGTTTTTT. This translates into CASSSTGQVDTGELFF.